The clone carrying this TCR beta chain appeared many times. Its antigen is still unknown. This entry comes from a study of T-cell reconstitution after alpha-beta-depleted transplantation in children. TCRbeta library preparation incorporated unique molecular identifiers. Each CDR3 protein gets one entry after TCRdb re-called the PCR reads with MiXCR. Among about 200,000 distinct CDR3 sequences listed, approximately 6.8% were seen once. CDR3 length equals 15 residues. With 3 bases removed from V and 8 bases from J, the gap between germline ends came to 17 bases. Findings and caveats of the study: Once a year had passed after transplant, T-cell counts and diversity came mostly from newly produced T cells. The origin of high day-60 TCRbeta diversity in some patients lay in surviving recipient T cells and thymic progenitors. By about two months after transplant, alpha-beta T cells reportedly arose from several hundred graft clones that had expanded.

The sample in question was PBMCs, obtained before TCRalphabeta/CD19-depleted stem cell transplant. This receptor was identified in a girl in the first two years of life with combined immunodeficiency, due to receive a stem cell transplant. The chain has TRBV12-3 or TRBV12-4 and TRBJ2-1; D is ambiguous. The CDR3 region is CASSLIKGAGYEQFF. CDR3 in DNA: TGTGCCAGCAGTTTGATCAAGGGCGCCGGGTATGAGCAGTTCTTC.